This entry describes one TCR beta chain. Which antigen it targets is not known. Base qualities are missing; no much larger clone stands one base away. TCRbeta CDR3 regions were amplified from genomic DNA using the immunoSEQ Assay, a bias-controlled multiplex PCR. As for the authors' bioinformatics: The number of nucleated cells in each sample was estimated from the amplification of reference gene primers within the assay. Sequence reads were collapsed and filtered to measure the absolute abundance of every unique TCRbeta CDR3 rearrangement. For each sample, productive Simpson clonality was calculated as the square root of Simpson's diversity index across productive rearrangements. TCRdb limited this immuneACCESS table to in-frame rearrangements with V and J called. A share of clones is missing; checked studies link under half to unresolved V genes, and the rest is unexplained. That table is the source of V, J and clone size, and D and trimming were worked out from the DNA. For this sample there are roughly 77,000 clones; about 90% appear just once. The ten largest clones add up to over 4% of the sample.

CDR1 and CDR2 were assigned from the germline V gene as MDHEN and SYDVKM. V is pared back by 3 bases and J by 0 bases, with 6 bases lying between the germline termini. There are 13 amino acids in the CDR3, from cysteine to phenylalanine inclusive. Only the CDR3 DNA is retained, 39 bases long and in frame from the first base. The data belong to a study of blood T cell repertoires in COVID-19 (TCRdb year 2020). In terms of the full investigation: Samples covering the acute and convalescent phases of COVID-19 were provided by collaborators in the United States, Italy and Spain. The samples were drawn from the first 160 participants of the ongoing ImmuneRACE study and from about 1,200 subjects provided by 6 global collaborators. The prospective study material was composed of cDNA or gDNA derived from T cells, B-cell-depleted T cells, or PBMCs. The sample metadata nearly always contained a de-identified subject ID, COVID-19 status, age in years and sex. A freely available public database, intended as a resource for researchers studying the immune response to SARS-CoV-2, is where the repertoires were released. The dataset comprised deeply sampled blood TCRbeta repertoires from subjects exposed to, actively infected with, or recovered from COVID-19. HLA class I and class II types, where available, came from metadata supplied by the sample provider rather than from assay-based typing. What the study reported, not specific to this receptor: The amount of clinical and demographic metadata varied by source and participant and was provided uncurated.

Collaborating institutions collected whole blood in K2EDTA tubes following their own protocols. Collaborator samples were shipped for TCRbeta analysis as frozen whole blood, isolated PBMCs, or DNA extracted from either sample type. The sequence joins TRBV28 to TRBJ2-7; a tentative D match to TRBD2 spans 6 bases. The material sequenced was peripheral blood. This receptor was taken from a man aged 50 or older with active COVID-19. CDR3 reads: CASSLGGSYEQYF. In nucleotides, the sequence is TGTGCCAGCAGTTTGGGGGGCTCCTACGAGCAGTACTTC.